This TCR beta chain is drawn from a study of PD-1 blockade in classical Hodgkin lymphoma. Findings and caveats of the study: Diminished baseline TCR diversity has been reported in newly diagnosed patients relative to healthy donors.

Comment on this clone: The antigen remains unidentified.

Patients all relapsed after autologous stem cell transplantation, and there was variation in brentuximab vedotin exposure. Per the germline V gene, CDR1 is GTSNPN and CDR2 is SVGIG (reference sequence). V was pared by 4 bases and J by 2 bases, with 4 bases of the junction left unmatched. The CDR3 sequence is 13 residues long. Some clones are missing from TCRdb's copy, which holds only in-frame ones; the method was immunoSEQ multiplex PCR. The table has around 50,000 clones, roughly 90% seen once; the top ten hold around 9.3%. This sequence was found in a human donor with classical Hodgkin lymphoma. The sequences come from peripheral blood mononuclear cells (PBMCs), collected before the second cycle of nivolumab. The V call is TRBV30, the J call TRBJ2-7; 8 bases align to TRBD2. The CDR3 protein is CAWMEAGAYEQYF. As DNA, the CDR3 is TGTGCCTGGATGGAAGCGGGGGCCTACGAGCAGTACTTC.